This T cell receptor (beta chain) appears in the sequencing data of a study of cytomegalovirus exposure and HLA in healthy donors. Study-level points and caveats: Most of the TCR beta V segments (in an earlier analysis) were productive either about 87% or about 30% of the time.

On this clone itself: Its antigen is unknown.

The germline V gene encodes CDR1 SGDLS and CDR2 YYNGEE. The V end lost 0 bases, the J end lost 8 bases, and 20 bases lay between the germline ends. The CDR3 length is 16 residues. PCR amplification relied on 60 Vbeta primers (plus 13 Jbeta primers). Some clones are missing from TCRdb's copy, which holds only in-frame ones; the method was immunoSEQ multiplex PCR. The repertoire has 100,000 to 150,000 clones, about a sixth of them found once; the top ten carry approximately 2.9%. Sequencing was done on a sample of PBMCs. The rearrangement uses TRBV9 and TRBJ1-2; the D is unclear. The sequence derives from a female donor in good health and CMV-seropositive. CDR3 region: CASSVGLEGSPSGYTF. The CDR3 DNA follows: TGTGCCAGCAGCGTAGGCCTCGAGGGATCTCCCTCCGGCTACACCTTC.